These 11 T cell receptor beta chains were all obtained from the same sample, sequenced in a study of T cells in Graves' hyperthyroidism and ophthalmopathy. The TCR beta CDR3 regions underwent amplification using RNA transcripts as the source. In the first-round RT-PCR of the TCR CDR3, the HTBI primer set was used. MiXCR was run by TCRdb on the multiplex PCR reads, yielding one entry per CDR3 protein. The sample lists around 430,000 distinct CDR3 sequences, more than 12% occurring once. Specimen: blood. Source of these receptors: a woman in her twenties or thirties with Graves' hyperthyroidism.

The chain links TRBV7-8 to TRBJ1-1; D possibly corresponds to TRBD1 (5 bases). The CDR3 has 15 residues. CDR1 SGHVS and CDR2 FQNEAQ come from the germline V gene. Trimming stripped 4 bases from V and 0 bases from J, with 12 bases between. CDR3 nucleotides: TGTGCCAGCAGCTCACAGACAGAGATGAACACTGAAGCTTTCTTT. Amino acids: CASSSQTEMNTEAFF.

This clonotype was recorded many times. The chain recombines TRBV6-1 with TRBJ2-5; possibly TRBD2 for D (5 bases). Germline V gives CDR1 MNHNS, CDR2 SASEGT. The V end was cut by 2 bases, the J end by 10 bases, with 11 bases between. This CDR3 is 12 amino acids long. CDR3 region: CASSEIPRGQYF. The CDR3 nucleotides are TGTGCCAGCAGTGAAATCCCTCGGGGCCAGTACTTC.

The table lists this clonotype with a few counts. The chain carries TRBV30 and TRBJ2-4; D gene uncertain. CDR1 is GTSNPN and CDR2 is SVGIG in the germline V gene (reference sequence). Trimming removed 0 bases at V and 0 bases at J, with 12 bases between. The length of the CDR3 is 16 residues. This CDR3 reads CAWSVGSSLAKNIQYF. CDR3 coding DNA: TGTGCCTGGAGTGTAGGATCTAGTCTAGCCAAAAACATTCAGTACTTC. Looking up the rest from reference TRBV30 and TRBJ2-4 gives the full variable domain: SQTIHQWPATLVQPVGSPLSLECTVEGTSNPNLYWYRQAAGRGLQLLFYSVGIGQISSEVPQNLSASRPQDRQFILSSKKLLLSDSGFYLCAWSVGSSLAKNIQYFGAGTRLSVL.

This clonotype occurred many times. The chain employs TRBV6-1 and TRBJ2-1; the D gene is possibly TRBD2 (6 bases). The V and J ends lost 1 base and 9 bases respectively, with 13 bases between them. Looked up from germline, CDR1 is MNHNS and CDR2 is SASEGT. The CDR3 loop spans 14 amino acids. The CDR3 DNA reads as TGTGCCAGCAGTGAAGACGGGACTCCCGGTGAGCAGTTCTTC. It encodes CASSEDGTPGEQFF.

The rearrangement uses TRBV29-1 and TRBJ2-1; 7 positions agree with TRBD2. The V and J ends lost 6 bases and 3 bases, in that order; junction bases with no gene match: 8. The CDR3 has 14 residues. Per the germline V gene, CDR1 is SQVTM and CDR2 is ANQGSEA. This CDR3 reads CSVMGLLHYNEQFF. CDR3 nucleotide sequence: TGCAGCGTGATGGGACTACTACACTACAATGAGCAGTTCTTC.

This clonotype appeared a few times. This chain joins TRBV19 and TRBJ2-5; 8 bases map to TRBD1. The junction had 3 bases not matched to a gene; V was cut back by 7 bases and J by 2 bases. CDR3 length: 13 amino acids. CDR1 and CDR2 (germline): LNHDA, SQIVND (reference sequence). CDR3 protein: CASTTGGQETQYF. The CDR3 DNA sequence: TGTGCCAGTACCACAGGGGGACAAGAGACCCAGTACTTC.

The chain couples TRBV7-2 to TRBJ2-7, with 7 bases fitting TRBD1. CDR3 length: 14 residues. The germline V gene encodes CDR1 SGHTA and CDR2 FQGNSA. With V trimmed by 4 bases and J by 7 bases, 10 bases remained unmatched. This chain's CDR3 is CASSSSTGWIEQYF. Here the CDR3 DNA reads TGTGCCAGCAGCTCATCGACAGGGTGGATAGAGCAGTACTTC.

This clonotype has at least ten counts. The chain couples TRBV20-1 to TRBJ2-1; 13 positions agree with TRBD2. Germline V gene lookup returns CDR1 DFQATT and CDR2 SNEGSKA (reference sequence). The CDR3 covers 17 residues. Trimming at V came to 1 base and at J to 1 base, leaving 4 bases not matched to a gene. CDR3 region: CSARVGLAGSSYNEQFF. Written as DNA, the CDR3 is TGCAGTGCTAGAGTGGGACTAGCGGGATCGTCCTACAATGAGCAGTTCTTC.

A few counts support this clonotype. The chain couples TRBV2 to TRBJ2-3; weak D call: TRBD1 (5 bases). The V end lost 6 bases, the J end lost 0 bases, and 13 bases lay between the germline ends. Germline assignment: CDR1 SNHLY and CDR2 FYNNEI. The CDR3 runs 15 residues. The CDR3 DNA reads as TGTGCCAGCAGAACCAGGGAAACCAGCACAGATACGCAGTATTTT. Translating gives CASRTRETSTDTQYF. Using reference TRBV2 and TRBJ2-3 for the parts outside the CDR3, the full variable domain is EPEVTQTPSHQVTQMGQEVILRCVPISNHLYFYWYRQILGQKVEFLVSFYNNEISEKSEIFDDQFSVERPDGSNFTLKIRSTKLEDSAMYFCASRTRETSTDTQYFGPGTRLTVL.

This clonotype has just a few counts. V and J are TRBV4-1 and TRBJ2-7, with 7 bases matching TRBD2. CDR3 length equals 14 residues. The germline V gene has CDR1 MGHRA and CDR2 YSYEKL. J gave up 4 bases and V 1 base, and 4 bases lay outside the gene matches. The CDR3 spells CASSQVSGGYEQYF. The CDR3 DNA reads TGCGCCAGCAGCCAAGTGTCGGGAGGTTACGAGCAGTACTTC.

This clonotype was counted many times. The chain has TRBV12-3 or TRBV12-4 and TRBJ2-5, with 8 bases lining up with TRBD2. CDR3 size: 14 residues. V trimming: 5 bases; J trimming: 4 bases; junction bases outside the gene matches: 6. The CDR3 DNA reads TGTGCCAGCAGTAGTCGGGGGGGTCCAGAGACCCAGTACTTC. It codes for CASSSRGGPETQYF.